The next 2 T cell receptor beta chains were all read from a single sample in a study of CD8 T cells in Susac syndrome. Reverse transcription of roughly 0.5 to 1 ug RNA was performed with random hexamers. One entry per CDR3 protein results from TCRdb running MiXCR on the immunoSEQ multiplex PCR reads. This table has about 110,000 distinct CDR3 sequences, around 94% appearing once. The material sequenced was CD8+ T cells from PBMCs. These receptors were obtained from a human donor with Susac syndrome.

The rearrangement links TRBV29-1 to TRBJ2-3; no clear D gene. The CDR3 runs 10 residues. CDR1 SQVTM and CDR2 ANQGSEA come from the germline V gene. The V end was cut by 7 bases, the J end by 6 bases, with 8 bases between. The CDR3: CSARRDTQYF. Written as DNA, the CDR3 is TGCAGCGCACGTAGGGATACGCAGTATTTT.

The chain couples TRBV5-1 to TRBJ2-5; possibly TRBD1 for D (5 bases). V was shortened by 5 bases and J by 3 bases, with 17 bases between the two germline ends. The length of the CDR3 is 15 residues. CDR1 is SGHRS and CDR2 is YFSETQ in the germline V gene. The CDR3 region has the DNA TGCGCCAGCAGGCCAGCCAGGGAAGGGGAAGAGACCCAGTACTTC. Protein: CASRPAREGEETQYF.